A selection of T cell receptor beta chains follows, all from one sample in a study of blood T cell repertoires in COVID-19. Libraries were prepared by immunoSEQ multiplex PCR; TCRdb keeps only in-frame clonotypes and omits some of them. The table records 150,000 to 200,000 clones, around 80% of them present only once. Sequenced sample: PBMCs or T cells enriched from blood (not recorded which). The receptors shown here come from a man aged 50 or older who had recovered from COVID-19. Both conserved end residues are part of each CDR3. A D gene is named only where the DNA matches it firmly. A row's size may be missing; if present it is once, few, many or a size class.

V	J	D	length	size	CDR3	DNA
TRBV3-1/TRBV3-2	TRBJ2-3	-	12	-	CASSQVVDTQYF	TGTGCCAGCAGCCAAGTAGTTGATACGCAGTATTTT
TRBV12-3/TRBV12-4	TRBJ1-6	-	13	-	CASCRGRYSPLHF	TGTGCCAGTTGCCGCGGGCGTTATTCACCCCTCCACTTT
TRBV7-9	TRBJ1-2	TRBD1	15	few	CASSPEVQGARGYTF	TGTGCCAGCAGCCCCGAGGTACAGGGGGCGCGAGGCTACACCTTC
TRBV4-1	TRBJ1-6	-	18	few	CASSQDIPWQGGDSPLHF	TGCGCCAGCAGCCAAGATATCCCTTGGCAGGGTGGGGATTCACCCCTCCACTTT
TRBV29-1	TRBJ2-2	TRBD1	15	-	CSVSTGTEYTGELFF	TGCAGCGTCTCAACGGGGACAGAGTACACCGGGGAGCTGTTTTTT
TRBV7-9	TRBJ2-5	TRBD2	15	-	CASSTTSGLQETQYF	TGTGCCAGCAGCACGACTAGCGGGCTCCAAGAGACCCAGTACTTC
TRBV7-6	TRBJ1-4	-	14	-	CASSPTAGFEKLFF	TGTGCCAGCAGCCCTACGGCGGGTTTCGAAAAACTGTTTTTT
TRBV5-1	TRBJ2-5	-	19	-	CASSLRSGVLRAGQETQYF	TGCGCCAGCAGCTTGAGATCGGGGGTGCTTCGGGCTGGACAAGAGACCCAGTACTTC
TRBV27	TRBJ2-1	TRBD2	18	-	CASSLEASGGRTYNEQFF	TGTGCCAGCAGTTTAGAGGCTAGCGGGGGCCGAACCTACAATGAGCAGTTCTTC
TRBV30	TRBJ2-7	TRBD2	14	many	CAWSNGLAGYEQYF	TGTGCCTGGAGCAACGGACTAGCGGGCTACGAGCAGTACTTC
TRBV5-5	TRBJ1-1	-	17	-	CASSRTGGGAMGTEAFF	TGTGCCAGCAGCCGCACGGGAGGGGGGGCAATGGGCACTGAAGCTTTCTTT
TRBV30	TRBJ1-3	-	15	once	CAWSVLGNPGNTIYF	TGTGCCTGGAGTGTACTAGGGAATCCCGGAAACACCATATATTTT
TRBV7-9	TRBJ2-5	TRBD1	16	-	CASSLIAGTGRGTQYF	TGTGCCAGCAGCCTAATCGCCGGGACAGGGAGGGGGACCCAGTACTTC
TRBV9	TRBJ2-7	-	15	-	CASSVSQTGIYEQYF	TGTGCCAGCAGCGTAAGTCAAACCGGGATTTACGAGCAGTACTTC
TRBV16	TRBJ1-5	-	15	-	CASTTVDGLNQPQHF	TGTGCCAGCACCACCGTGGACGGACTCAATCAGCCCCAGCATTTT
TRBV5-1	TRBJ2-3	TRBD2	16	once	CASSLRLAGSTDTQYF	TGCGCCAGCAGCTTGCGACTAGCGGGGAGCACAGATACGCAGTATTTT
TRBV7-9	TRBJ2-7	TRBD1	15	-	CASSLAGQVSYEQYF	TGTGCCAGCAGCTTAGCGGGACAGGTTTCCTACGAGCAGTACTTC
TRBV5-1	TRBJ1-1	-	15	-	CASSLEVGANTEAFF	TGCGCCAGCAGCTTGGAGGTGGGGGCCAACACTGAAGCTTTCTTT
TRBV12-5	TRBJ2-7	TRBD2	17	-	CASGSLAGGRSRNEQYF	TGTGCTAGTGGTTCGCTAGCGGGGGGGCGTTCTCGAAACGAGCAGTACTTC
TRBV4-1	TRBJ2-5	-	15	-	CASSQVGGYQETQYF	TGCGCCAGCAGCCAAGTCGGGGGATACCAAGAGACCCAGTACTTC
TRBV7-2	TRBJ1-5	TRBD1	15	once	CASSLVQGADQPQHF	TGTGCCAGCAGCTTAGTCCAGGGGGCGGATCAGCCCCAGCATTTT
TRBV3-1/TRBV3-2	TRBJ1-1	TRBD1	15	-	CASSDRTGPDTEAFF	TGTGCCAGCAGCGACCGGACAGGGCCGGACACTGAAGCTTTCTTT
TRBV2	TRBJ2-5	TRBD2	16	-	CATPGLAGVRGETQYF	TGTGCCACCCCGGGACTAGCGGGGGTGCGGGGCGAGACCCAGTACTTC
TRBV18	TRBJ2-3	-	13	-	CASSTLPTDTQYF	TGTGCCAGCTCAACTCTGCCCACAGATACGCAGTATTTT
TRBV5-1	TRBJ2-5	-	14	-	CASSFWTVQETQYF	TGCGCCAGCAGCTTCTGGACAGTACAAGAGACCCAGTACTTC
TRBV19	TRBJ1-1	-	12	-	CASRHRTAGAFF	TGTGCCAGTAGGCACCGGACAGCCGGGGCTTTCTTT
TRBV9	TRBJ1-1	TRBD1	15	-	CASSVEPTGYTEAFF	TGTGCCAGCAGCGTAGAACCGACAGGGTACACTGAAGCTTTCTTT
TRBV11-2	TRBJ2-5	-	13	once	CATPGRAQETQYF	TGTGCCACCCCGGGCAGGGCTCAAGAGACCCAGTACTTC
TRBV6-5	TRBJ1-1	-	13	few	CASSSTQNTEAFF	TGTGCCAGCAGTTCGACACAGAACACTGAAGCTTTCTTT
TRBV4-1	TRBJ2-1	TRBD2	15	-	CASSARTSGGSEQFF	TGCGCCAGCAGCGCCCGGACTAGCGGGGGGAGTGAGCAGTTCTTC
TRBV5-1	TRBJ2-5	TRBD2	18	-	CASSLVTTSGGAQETQYF	TGCGCCAGCAGCTTGGTAACGACTAGCGGGGGGGCTCAAGAGACCCAGTACTTC
TRBV12-3/TRBV12-4	TRBJ1-1	TRBD1	13	-	CASRPTGATEAFF	TGTGCCAGCAGGCCCACAGGGGCTACCGAAGCTTTCTTT
TRBV18	TRBJ2-7	-	13	-	CASSTAGYYEQYF	TGTGCCAGCTCAACGGCAGGGTACTACGAGCAGTACTTC
TRBV5-5	TRBJ1-2	-	16	-	CASSFRDTNTNYGYTF	TGTGCCAGCAGCTTCCGGGACACAAATACTAACTATGGCTACACCTTC
TRBV12-5	TRBJ1-2	-	14	medium-sized	CASGLDHRGGGYTF	TGTGCTAGTGGTTTGGACCACCGGGGGGGTGGCTACACCTTC
TRBV5-3	TRBJ2-5	-	14	once	CARSMCYDQETQYF	TGTGCCAGAAGTATGTGTTATGACCAAGAGACCCAGTACTTC
TRBV4-1	TRBJ1-1	TRBD1	15	-	CASSQGQGGNTEAFF	TGCGCCAGCAGCCAAGGACAGGGAGGGAACACTGAAGCTTTCTTT
TRBV12-3/TRBV12-4	TRBJ2-3	-	13	-	CASRGSGTDTQYF	TGTGCCAGCAGGGGGAGCGGCACAGATACGCAGTATTTT
TRBV7-6	TRBJ2-1	-	13	-	CASSLAPSDEQFF	TGTGCCAGCAGCTTAGCGCCTAGTGATGAGCAGTTCTTC
TRBV19	TRBJ1-6	-	15	-	CASSIGHLYNSPLHF	TGTGCCAGTAGTATTGGACACCTCTATAATTCACCCCTCCACTTT
TRBV5-8	TRBJ2-2	-	14	-	CASSLQGSTGELFF	TGTGCCAGCTCCCTCCAGGGATCAACCGGGGAGCTGTTTTTT
TRBV4-1	TRBJ1-1	-	16	once	CASSPTHLTGNTEAFF	TGCGCCAGCAGCCCGACCCATCTGACAGGTAACACTGAAGCTTTCTTT
TRBV20-1	TRBJ1-2	-	12	few	CSASTSNYGYTF	TGCAGTGCTAGTACTTCTAACTATGGCTACACCTTC
TRBV6-5	TRBJ2-2	-	14	-	CASTRQIFTGELFF	TGTGCCAGCACCCGACAGATCTTCACCGGGGAGCTGTTTTTT
TRBV6-5	TRBJ2-7	TRBD1	13	once	CASISGQGLEQYF	TGTGCCAGCATTTCGGGACAGGGCCTAGAGCAGTACTTC
TRBV29-1	TRBJ2-2	-	14	-	CSVRSERHTGELFF	TGCAGCGTTCGGTCAGAGAGGCACACCGGGGAGCTGTTTTTT
TRBV3-1/TRBV3-2	TRBJ1-4	-	18	-	CASSQDVRDTETNEKLFF	TGTGCCAGCAGCCAAGATGTTAGGGACACTGAAACTAATGAAAAACTGTTTTTT
TRBV4-1	TRBJ2-2	TRBD2	15	-	CASRWSGGRTGELFF	TGCGCCAGCAGGTGGAGCGGGGGTCGGACCGGGGAGCTGTTTTTT
TRBV3-1/TRBV3-2	TRBJ2-2	-	15	-	CASSQAGANTGELFF	TGTGCCAGCAGCCAAGCAGGGGCGAACACCGGGGAGCTGTTTTTT
TRBV2	TRBJ1-6	TRBD1	15	-	CASRPGTAYNSPLHF	TGTGCCAGCAGGCCTGGGACAGCCTATAATTCACCCCTCCACTTT
TRBV5-1	TRBJ2-3	TRBD1	15	-	CASSAQGASTDTQYF	TGCGCCAGCAGCGCACAGGGGGCTAGCACAGATACGCAGTATTTT
TRBV3-1/TRBV3-2	TRBJ1-4	TRBD1	16	once	CASSPRQGALREKLFF	TGTGCCAGCAGCCCACGACAGGGGGCATTGCGTGAAAAACTGTTTTTT
TRBV12-3/TRBV12-4	TRBJ1-1	-	12	-	CASSFADTEAFF	TGTGCCAGCAGTTTCGCAGACACTGAAGCTTTCTTT
TRBV6-5	TRBJ1-5	-	14	-	CASRGLLGHQPQHF	TGTGCCAGCAGGGGGTTACTAGGCCATCAGCCCCAGCATTTT
TRBV6-5	TRBJ1-5	-	14	-	CASSSRVVGQPQHF	TGTGCCAGCAGTTCCAGGGTTGTGGGTCAGCCCCAGCATTTT